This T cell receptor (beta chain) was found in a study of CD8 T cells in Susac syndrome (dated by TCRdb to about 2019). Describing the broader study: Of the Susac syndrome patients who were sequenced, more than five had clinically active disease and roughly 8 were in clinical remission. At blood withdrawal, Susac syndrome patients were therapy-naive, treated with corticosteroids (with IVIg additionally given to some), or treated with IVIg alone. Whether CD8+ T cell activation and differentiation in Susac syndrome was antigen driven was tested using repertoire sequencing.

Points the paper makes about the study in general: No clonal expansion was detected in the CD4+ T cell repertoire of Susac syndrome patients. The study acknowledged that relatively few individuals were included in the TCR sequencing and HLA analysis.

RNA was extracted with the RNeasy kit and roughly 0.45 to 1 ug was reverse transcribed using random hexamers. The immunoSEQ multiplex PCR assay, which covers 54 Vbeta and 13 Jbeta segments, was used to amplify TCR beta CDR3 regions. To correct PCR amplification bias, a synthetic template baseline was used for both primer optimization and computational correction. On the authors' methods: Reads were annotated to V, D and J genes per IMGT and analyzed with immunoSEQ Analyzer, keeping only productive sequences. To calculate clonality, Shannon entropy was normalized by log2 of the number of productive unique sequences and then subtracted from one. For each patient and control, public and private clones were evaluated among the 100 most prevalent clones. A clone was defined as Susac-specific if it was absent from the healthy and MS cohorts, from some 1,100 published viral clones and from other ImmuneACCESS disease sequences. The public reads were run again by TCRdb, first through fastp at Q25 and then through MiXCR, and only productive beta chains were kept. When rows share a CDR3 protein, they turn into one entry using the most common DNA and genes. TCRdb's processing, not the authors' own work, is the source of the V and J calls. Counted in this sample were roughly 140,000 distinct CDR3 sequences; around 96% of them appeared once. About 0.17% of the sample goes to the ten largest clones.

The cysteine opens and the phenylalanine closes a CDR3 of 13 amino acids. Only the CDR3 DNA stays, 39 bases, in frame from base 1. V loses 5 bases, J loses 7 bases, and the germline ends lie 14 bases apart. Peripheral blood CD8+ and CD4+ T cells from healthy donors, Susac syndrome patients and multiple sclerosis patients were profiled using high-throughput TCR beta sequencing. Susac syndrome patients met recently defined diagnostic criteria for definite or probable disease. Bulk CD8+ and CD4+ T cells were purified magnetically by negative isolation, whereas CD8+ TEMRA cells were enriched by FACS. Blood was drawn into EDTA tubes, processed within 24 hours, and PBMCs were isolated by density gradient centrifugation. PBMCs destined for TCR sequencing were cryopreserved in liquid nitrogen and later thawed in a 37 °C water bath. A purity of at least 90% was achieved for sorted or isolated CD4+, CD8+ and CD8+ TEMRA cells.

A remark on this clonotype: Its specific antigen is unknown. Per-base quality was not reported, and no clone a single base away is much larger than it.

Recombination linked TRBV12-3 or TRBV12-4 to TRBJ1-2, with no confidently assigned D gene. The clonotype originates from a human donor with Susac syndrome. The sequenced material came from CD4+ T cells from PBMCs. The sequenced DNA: TGTGCCAGCAGTCAGGACCCGAGCAGTGGCTACACCTTC. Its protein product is CASSQDPSSGYTF.